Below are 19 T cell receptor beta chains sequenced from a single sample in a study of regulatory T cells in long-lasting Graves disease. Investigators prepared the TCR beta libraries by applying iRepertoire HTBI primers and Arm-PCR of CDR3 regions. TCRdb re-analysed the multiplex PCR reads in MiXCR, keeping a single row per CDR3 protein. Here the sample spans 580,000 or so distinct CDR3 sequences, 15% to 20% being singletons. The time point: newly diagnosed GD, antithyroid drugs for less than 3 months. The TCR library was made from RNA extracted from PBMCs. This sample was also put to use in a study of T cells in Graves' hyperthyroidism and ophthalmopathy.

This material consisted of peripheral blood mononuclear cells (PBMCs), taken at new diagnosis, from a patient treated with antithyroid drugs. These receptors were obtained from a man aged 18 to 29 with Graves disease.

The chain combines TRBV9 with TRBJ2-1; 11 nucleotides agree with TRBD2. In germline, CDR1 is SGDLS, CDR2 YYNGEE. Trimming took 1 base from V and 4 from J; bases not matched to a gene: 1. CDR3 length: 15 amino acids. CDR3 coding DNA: TGTGCCAGCAGCGTAACTAGCGGGAGATACAATGAGCAGTTCTTC. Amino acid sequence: CASSVTSGRYNEQFF.

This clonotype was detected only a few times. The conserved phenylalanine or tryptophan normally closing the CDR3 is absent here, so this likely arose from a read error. The DNA of the CDR3 is TGTGCCAGCAGTTTTAATCCGTCCCCTGGCTACGAGCAGTACCTC. Translation: CASSFNPSPGYEQYL. This chain links TRBV28 with TRBJ2-7, with no clear D. Germline loops: CDR1 MDHEN, CDR2 SYDVKM. Trimming took 3 bases from V and 3 from J, leaving 15 bases between them. The CDR3 is 15 residues long.

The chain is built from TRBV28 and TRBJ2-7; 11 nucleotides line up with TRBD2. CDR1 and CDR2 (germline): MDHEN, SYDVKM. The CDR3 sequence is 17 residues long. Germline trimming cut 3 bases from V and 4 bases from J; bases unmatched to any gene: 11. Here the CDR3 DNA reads TGTGCCAGCAGTTTTTTAGCGGGAGGGAGTTTTCCTTACGAGCAGTACTTC. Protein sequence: CASSFLAGGSFPYEQYF.

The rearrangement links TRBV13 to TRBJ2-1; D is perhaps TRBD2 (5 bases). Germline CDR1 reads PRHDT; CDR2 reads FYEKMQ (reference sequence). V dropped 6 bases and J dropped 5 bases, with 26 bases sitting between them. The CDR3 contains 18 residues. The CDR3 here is CASSLLLPTRAVNNEQFF. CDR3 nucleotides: TGTGCCAGCAGTTTATTACTTCCTACTAGGGCCGTTAACAATGAGCAGTTCTTC.

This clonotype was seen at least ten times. The CDR3 bases are TGTGCCAGCACCCCCATGAAGACAGGCGCCACCTACGAGCAGTACTTC. It translates to CASTPMKTGATYEQYF. The chain employs TRBV28 and TRBJ2-7; the D gene is possibly TRBD1 (6 bases). Looked up from germline, CDR1 is MDHEN and CDR2 is SYDVKM. Trimming took off 7 bases at V and 2 bases at J, with 21 bases between the two ends. CDR3 length: 16 amino acids.

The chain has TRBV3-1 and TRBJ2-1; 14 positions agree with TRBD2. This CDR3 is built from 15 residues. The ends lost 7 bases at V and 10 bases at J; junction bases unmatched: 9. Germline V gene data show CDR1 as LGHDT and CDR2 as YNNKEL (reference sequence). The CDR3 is CASTLTGTSGREQFF. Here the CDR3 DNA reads TGTGCCAGCACCCTAACCGGGACTAGCGGGAGAGAGCAGTTCTTC.

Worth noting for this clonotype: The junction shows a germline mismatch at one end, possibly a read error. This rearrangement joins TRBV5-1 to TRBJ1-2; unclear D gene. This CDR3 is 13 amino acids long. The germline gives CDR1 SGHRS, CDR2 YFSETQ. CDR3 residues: CASSGGIGYGYTF. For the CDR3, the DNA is TGTGCCAGCAGCGGTGGTATCGGCTATGGCTACACCTTC.

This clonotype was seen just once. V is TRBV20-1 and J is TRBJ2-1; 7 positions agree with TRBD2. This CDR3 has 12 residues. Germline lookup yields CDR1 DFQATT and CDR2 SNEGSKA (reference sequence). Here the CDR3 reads CSCPGGINEQFF. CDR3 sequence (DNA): TGCAGCTGCCCCGGGGGGATCAATGAGCAGTTCTTC.

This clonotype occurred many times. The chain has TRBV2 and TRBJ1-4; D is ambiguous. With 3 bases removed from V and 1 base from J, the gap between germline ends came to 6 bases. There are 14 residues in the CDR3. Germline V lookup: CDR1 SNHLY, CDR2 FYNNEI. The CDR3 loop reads CASSDWGTNEKLFF. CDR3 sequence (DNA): TGTGCCAGCAGTGACTGGGGAACTAATGAAAAACTGTTTTTT.

The CDR3 DNA is TGTGCCAGTGCACCCTTTTCGGGTGAGCAGTTCTTC. As protein: CASAPFSGEQFF. The chain joins TRBV19 to TRBJ2-1; D ambiguous. Trimming shortened V by 8 bases and J by 9 bases, and 14 bases separated the two germline ends. The germline CDR1 and CDR2 sequences are LNHDA and SQIVND (reference sequence). The CDR3 loop spans 12 amino acids.

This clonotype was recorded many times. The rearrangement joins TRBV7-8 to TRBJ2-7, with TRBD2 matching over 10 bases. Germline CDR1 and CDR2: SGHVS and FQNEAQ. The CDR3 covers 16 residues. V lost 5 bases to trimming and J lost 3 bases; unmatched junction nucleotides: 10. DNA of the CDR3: TGTGCCAGCAGCCTTATAGCGGGAGGCCTTAACTACGAGCAGTACTTC. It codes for CASSLIAGGLNYEQYF.

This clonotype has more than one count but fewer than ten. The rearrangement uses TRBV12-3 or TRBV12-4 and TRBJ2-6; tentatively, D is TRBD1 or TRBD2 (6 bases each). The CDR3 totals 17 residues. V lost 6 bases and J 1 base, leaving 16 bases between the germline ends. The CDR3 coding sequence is TGTGCCAGCAGCGGACGTAGGGGGGAATCTGGGGCCAACGTCCTGACTTTC. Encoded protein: CASSGRRGESGANVLTF.

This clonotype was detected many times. The CDR3 DNA sequence: TGCAGTGCTACATACGGGACTGGAACAGAGACCCAGTACTTC. Amino acid sequence: CSATYGTGTETQYF. The chain couples TRBV20-1 to TRBJ2-5; D is possibly TRBD2 (6 bases). V shed 4 bases and J shed 4 bases, with 16 bases lying between them. Germline loops: CDR1 DFQATT, CDR2 SNEGSKA (reference sequence). The CDR3 is 14 residues long.

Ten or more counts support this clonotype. This chain's CDR3 is CSARGYESSTEAFF. CDR3 nucleotide sequence: TGCAGTGCTAGAGGGTACGAGTCCAGCACTGAAGCTTTCTTT. The rearrangement joins TRBV20-1 to TRBJ1-1, with D unclear. This CDR3 comprises 14 residues. Germline V CDR1 and CDR2: DFQATT, SNEGSKA (reference sequence). With 1 base removed from V and 4 bases from J, the gap between germline ends came to 13 bases.

DNA of the CDR3: TGCAGCGTTACGACCTCTGGAAACACCATATATTTT. Its protein product is CSVTTSGNTIYF. The chain recombines TRBV29-1 with TRBJ1-3; D remains ambiguous. There are 12 residues in the CDR3. Germline CDR1 SQVTM, CDR2 ANQGSEA. Deletions cut 5 bases from V and 0 bases from J, with 5 bases between.

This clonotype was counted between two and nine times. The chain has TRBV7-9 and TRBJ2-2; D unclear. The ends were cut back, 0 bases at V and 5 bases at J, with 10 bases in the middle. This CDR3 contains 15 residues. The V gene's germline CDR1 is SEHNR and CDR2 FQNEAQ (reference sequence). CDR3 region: CASSLAPVLTGELFF. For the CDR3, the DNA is TGTGCCAGCAGCTTAGCGCCTGTCCTAACCGGGGAGCTGTTTTTT.

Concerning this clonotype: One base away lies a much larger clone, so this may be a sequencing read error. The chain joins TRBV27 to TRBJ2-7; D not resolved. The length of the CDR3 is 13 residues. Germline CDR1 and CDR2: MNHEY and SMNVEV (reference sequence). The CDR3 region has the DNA TGTGCCAGCAGCCCCAGGAGCTCCCACGAGCAGTACTTC. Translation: CASSPRSSHEQYF.

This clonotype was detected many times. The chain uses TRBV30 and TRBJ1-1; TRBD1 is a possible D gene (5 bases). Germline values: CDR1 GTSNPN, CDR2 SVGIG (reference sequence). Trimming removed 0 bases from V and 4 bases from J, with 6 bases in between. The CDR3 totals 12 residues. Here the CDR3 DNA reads TGTGCCTGGAGTGTCGGGGCCACTGAAGCTTTCTTT. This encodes CAWSVGATEAFF.

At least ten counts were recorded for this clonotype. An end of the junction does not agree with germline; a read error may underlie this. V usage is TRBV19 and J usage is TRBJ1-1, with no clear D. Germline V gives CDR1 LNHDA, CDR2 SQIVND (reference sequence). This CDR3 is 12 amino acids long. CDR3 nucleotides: TGTGCCAGCAGTAGAGGCGGCACTGAAGCTTTCTTT. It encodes CASSRGGTEAFF.